This TCR beta chain appears in the sequencing data of a study of shared clonotypes between healthy human individuals. Whole-study context: In total, the donors were two women and three men aged 18 to 49. Per donor, three plates held CD4 naive cells, three held CD4 memory, two held CD8 naive and one held CD8 memory. General study results and limits: Blood was the only sampled material, and tissue repertoires likely differ. The study found roughly 5.3% of naive CD4 clonotypes shared across a few donors.

Of note for this clone: Its antigen is currently unknown.

Terminally differentiated effector memory CD45RA+ cells were excluded by CCR7 positive selection of CD45RO-negative cells. This table comes from immunoSEQ multiplex PCR, and its TCRdb copy is limited to in-frame clones, with some not included. Altogether roughly 2 million clones are present, roughly 95% being singletons, with the ten largest covering roughly 1%. The CDR3 length is 15 residues. Germline CDR1 and CDR2: SGHVS and FNYEAQ. V shed 1 base and J shed 1 base, with 10 bases lying between them. V gene TRBV7-6 combines with J gene TRBJ1-1; TRBD1 might be the D (5 bases). Sequenced: naive CD8+ T cells sorted from blood. The TCR sequence derives from a man between 18 and 29 years old in good health. As DNA, the CDR3 is TGTGCCAGCAGCTTAGAGTGGGGCAGGAACACTGAAGCTTTCTTT. This translates into CASSLEWGRNTEAFF.